The 18 T cell receptor beta chains listed next were all sequenced from one sample in a study of tumor-infiltrating lymphocytes in primary liver carcinoma. Germline DNA was extracted too, while blood RNA derived from unsorted whole blood. With 500 ng total RNA as template and a constant-region primer, TCR beta cDNA was made. Three rounds of nested multiplex PCR with slightly modified ARM-PCR produced TCR beta libraries. Running ten to eleven cycles apiece, the first two PCR rounds relied on TRBV1-TRBV30 forward primers together with a C-beta reverse primer. TCRdb independently ran MiXCR on the multiplex PCR reads; one entry per CDR3 protein. The sample includes around 330,000 distinct CDR3 sequences, 55% to 65% of them seen just once. Sequenced: peripheral blood. These receptors were taken from a man aged 35 to 55 with primary liver carcinoma and hepatitis B virus infection.

This clonotype was recorded many times. The rearrangement joins TRBV6-1 to TRBJ2-2, with no clear D. Germline assignment: CDR1 MNHNS and CDR2 SASEGT. V shed 2 bases and J shed 6 bases, with 7 bases lying between them. This CDR3 contains 13 residues. The CDR3 DNA reads TGTGCCAGCAGTGAACCCGTGGCCGGGGAGCTGTTTTTT. It yields the protein CASSEPVAGELFF.

With respect to this clonotype: This sequence may be a read error, since a much larger clone differs from it by one base. This chain joins TRBV28 and TRBJ2-4; D is uncertain. This CDR3 has 16 amino acids. V was clipped by 5 bases and J by 5 bases, with 19 bases between them. Germline V gives CDR1 MDHEN, CDR2 SYDVKM. In DNA form, the CDR3 reads TGTGCCAGCAGTACATACCGGGCCAAGGCCGAAAACATTCAGTACTTC. Encoded protein: CASSTYRAKAENIQYF.

CDR3 sequence: CASSLVPDRGLDQPQHF. As DNA, the CDR3 is TGTGCCAGCAGCTTAGTCCCAGACAGGGGGCTTGATCAGCCCCAGCATTTT. The J gene is TRBJ1-5, the V gene TRBV7-2; 10 nucleotides agree with TRBD1. Germline V gene data show CDR1 as SGHTA and CDR2 as FQGNSA. The V gene end was trimmed by 1 base and the J gene end by 5 bases; junction bases not matched to a gene: 8. The CDR3 consists of 17 residues.

Points on this clonotype: The germline gene is not matched at one end of the junction; a read error may be the cause. The chain links TRBV6-1 to TRBJ2-7; possible D gene TRBD2, 5 bases. Germline CDR1 reads MNHNS; CDR2 reads SASEGT. This CDR3 comprises 13 residues. The CDR3, as DNA: TGTGCCGGCAGCCGGGATGGAGGCTACGAGCAGTACTTC. Protein product: CAGSRDGGYEQYF.

The count of this clonotype is one. This sequence may be a read error, since a much larger clone differs from it by one base. The J gene is TRBJ1-2, the V gene TRBV6-6; the D is unclear. The length of the CDR3 is 12 residues. Per the germline V gene, CDR1 is MNHNY and CDR2 is SVGAGI (reference sequence). Here the CDR3 reads CATKGQNYGYIF. The CDR3 DNA sequence: TGTGCCACCAAAGGGCAGAACTATGGCTACATCTTC.

Remarks on this clonotype: This clone may be a read error of a much larger clone one base away. The chain couples TRBV12-3 or TRBV12-4 to TRBJ2-7; D is possibly TRBD1 (6 bases). This CDR3 is built from 14 residues. The V end was cut by 3 bases, the J end by 5 bases, with 14 bases between. CDR3 amino acids: CASSFRGGRNEQYF. CDR3 in DNA: TGTGCCAGCAGTTTCAGAGGGGGACGCAACGAGCAGTACTTC.

Details on this clonotype: The junction shows a germline mismatch at one end, possibly a read error. This sequence joins TRBV29-1 and TRBJ1-2; D may be TRBD1 (5 bases). The germline V gene encodes CDR1 SQVTM and CDR2 ANQGSEA. This CDR3 comprises 14 residues. CDR3 protein: CGVGVGPPGYGYTF. The DNA for the CDR3 is TGCGGCGTCGGCGTGGGGCCGCCGGGCTATGGCTACACCTTC.

This clonotype was counted many times. The chain uses TRBV4-2 and TRBJ2-7; 8 nucleotides match TRBD2. The V gene's germline CDR1 is LGHNA and CDR2 YNFKEQ. V trimming: 0 bases; J trimming: 3 bases; junction bases outside the gene matches: 10. This CDR3 has 17 amino acids. The chain's CDR3 is CASSQDPSGSVLYEQYF. The CDR3 DNA sequence: TGTGCCAGCAGCCAAGATCCCAGCGGGAGTGTTCTCTACGAGCAGTACTTC.

This clonotype was recorded only once. A read error may produce the germline difference seen at one junction end. DNA of the CDR3: TGTGCTAGCAGCCAACCGAACTCGACCGGGGAGCTGTTTTTT. Translated: CASSQPNSTGELFF. The rearrangement links TRBV4-2 to TRBJ2-2; D unresolved. This CDR3 has 14 amino acids. Germline values: CDR1 LGHNA, CDR2 YNFKEQ.

Details on this clonotype: Relative to the germline gene, one junction end is altered; a read error may explain this. V is TRBV11-2 and J is TRBJ2-2, with D possibly being TRBD1 or TRBD2 (5 bases each). Germline-derived CDR1 and CDR2 are SGHAT and FQNNGV. This CDR3 has 14 residues. CDR3 DNA: TGTGCCAGCAGCTACAGGCGGCCCCCCGGGAAGCTGTTTTTT. Its protein product is CASSYRRPPGKLFF.

The J gene is TRBJ2-7, the V gene TRBV4-2; a weak D match, TRBD1 (6 bases). CDR1 is LGHNA, CDR2 YNFKEQ, per germline. V was trimmed by 4 bases and J by 1 base, leaving 17 bases between them. CDR3 length: 16 amino acids. The CDR3 DNA is TGTGCCAGCAGCCCTGTCGCAGGGGACGGTTCCTACGAGCAGTACTTC. This encodes CASSPVAGDGSYEQYF.

On this clonotype: Mismatch with germline at one junction end may stem from a read error. This rearrangement joins TRBV5-1 to TRBJ2-1; 7 nucleotides match TRBD2. CDR3 length: 15 residues. Germline V gene sequence: CDR1 SGHRS, CDR2 YFSETQ. The CDR3 DNA follows: TGCGCCAACAGCTTGGGGCTAGCGGTTTACAATGAGCAGTTCTTC. Residues: CANSLGLAVYNEQFF.

For this clonotype: Mismatch with germline at one junction end may stem from a read error. The gene calls are TRBV30 and TRBJ1-2; possibly TRBD1 for D (5 bases). There are 13 residues in the CDR3. Germline V gives CDR1 GTSNPN, CDR2 SVGIG (reference sequence). The CDR3 is CAWSVRGGNGHTF. In nucleotides, the CDR3 is TGTGCCTGGAGTGTACGTGGGGGAAATGGCCACACCTTC.

The chain combines TRBV20-1 with TRBJ2-3; D not resolved. This CDR3 contains 14 residues. CDR1 DFQATT and CDR2 SNEGSKA come from the germline V gene (reference sequence). CDR3 sequence reads: CSGSENTRTDTQYF. The CDR3 region has the DNA TGCAGCGGTTCCGAGAACACCCGCACAGATACGCAGTATTTT.

To note about this clonotype: A much bigger clone sits one base away, suggesting this may be a read error. The V and J genes are TRBV12-3 or TRBV12-4 and TRBJ1-3, with unresolved D. CDR3 length: 11 residues. With 2 bases removed from V and 11 bases from J, the gap between germline ends came to 7 bases. CDR3 loop: CASSLMDAIYF. As DNA, the CDR3 is TGTGCCAGCAGTTTAATGGACGCCATATATTTT.

Turning to this clonotype: Germline and junction disagree at one end, which may indicate a read error. V usage is TRBV7-9 and J usage is TRBJ1-5; D unclear. This CDR3 has 13 amino acids. Germline V gives CDR1 SEHNR, CDR2 FQNEAQ (reference sequence). CDR3 loop: CVSSLGANQPQHF. Here the CDR3 DNA reads TGTGTCAGCAGCCTCGGTGCTAATCAGCCCCAGCATTTT. Full variable domain (missing parts from reference TRBV7-9 and TRBJ1-5): DTGVSQNPRHKITKRGQNVTFRCDPISEHNRLYWYRQTLGQGPEFLTYFQNEAQLEKSRLLSDRFSAERPKGSFSTLEIQRTEQGDSAMYLCVSSLGANQPQHFGDGTRLSIL.

Note on this clonotype: Germline is not matched at one junction end, which may reflect a read error. The chain carries TRBV29-1 and TRBJ2-5; TRBD1 or TRBD2 may be the D gene (6 bases each). The germline V gene encodes CDR1 SQVTM and CDR2 ANQGSEA. The CDR3 covers 11 residues. CDR3 in amino acids: CSDEGGETQYF. The CDR3 DNA sequence: TGCAGCGATGAGGGGGGAGAGACCCAATACTTC.

Comment on this clonotype: One junction end disagrees with the germline gene, perhaps due to a read error. The V call is TRBV11-1, the J call TRBJ2-3; D is ambiguous. Per germline, CDR1 SGHAT and CDR2 FQDESV (reference sequence). The CDR3 extends over 16 amino acids. CDR3 sequence: CVSSTYTRSSTDTQYF. CDR3 sequence (DNA): TGTGTCAGCAGCACCTATACTCGAAGTAGCACAGATACGCAGTATTTT.